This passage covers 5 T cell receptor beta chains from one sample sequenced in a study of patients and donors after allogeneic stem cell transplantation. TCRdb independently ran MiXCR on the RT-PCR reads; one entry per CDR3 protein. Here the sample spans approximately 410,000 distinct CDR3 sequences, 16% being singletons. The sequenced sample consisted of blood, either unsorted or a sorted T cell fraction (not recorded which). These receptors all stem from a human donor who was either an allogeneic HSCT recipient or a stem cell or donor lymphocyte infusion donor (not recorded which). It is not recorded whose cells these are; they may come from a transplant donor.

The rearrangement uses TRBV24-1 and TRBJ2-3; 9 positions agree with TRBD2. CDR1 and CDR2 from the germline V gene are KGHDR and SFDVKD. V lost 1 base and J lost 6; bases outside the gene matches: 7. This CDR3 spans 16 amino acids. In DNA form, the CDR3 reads TGTGCCACCAGTGATTTCCTAGCGGGGCGTCGTGATACGCAGTATTTT. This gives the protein CATSDFLAGRRDTQYF.

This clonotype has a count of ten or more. CDR3 residues: CASKLDRKKQTYF. The CDR3 DNA follows: TGTGCCAGCAAGCTGGACCGAAAGAAACAAACATATTTT. The chain is built from TRBV12-3 or TRBV12-4 and TRBJ1-3; D gene uncertain. This CDR3 spans 13 amino acids. The V gene lost 7 bases and the J gene lost 15 bases, with 22 bases spanning the gap.

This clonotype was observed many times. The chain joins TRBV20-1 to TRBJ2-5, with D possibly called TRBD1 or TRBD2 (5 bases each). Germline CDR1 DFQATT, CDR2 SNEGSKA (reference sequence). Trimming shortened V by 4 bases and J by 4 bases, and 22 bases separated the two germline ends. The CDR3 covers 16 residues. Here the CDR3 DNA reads TGCAGTGCTACAGCCCTCACCGGGGCCGCCCTAGAGACCCAGTACTTC. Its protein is CSATALTGAALETQYF.

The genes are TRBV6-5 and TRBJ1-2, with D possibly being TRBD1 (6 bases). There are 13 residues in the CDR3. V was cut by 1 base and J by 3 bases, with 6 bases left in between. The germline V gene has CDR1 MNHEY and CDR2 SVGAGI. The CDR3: CASSYYRDYGYTF. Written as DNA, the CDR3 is TGTGCCAGCAGTTACTACAGGGACTATGGCTACACCTTC.

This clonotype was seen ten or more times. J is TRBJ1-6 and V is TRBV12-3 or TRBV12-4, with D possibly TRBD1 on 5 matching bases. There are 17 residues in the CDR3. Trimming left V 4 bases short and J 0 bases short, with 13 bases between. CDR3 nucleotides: TGTGCCAGCAGTTACACGGACATTTACTCCTATAATTCACCCCTCCACTTT. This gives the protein CASSYTDIYSYNSPLHF.